Listed here are 13 T cell receptor beta chains from one sample, sequenced in a study of liver allograft versus peripheral blood T cells. Whole-study context: Comparisons were made between T cell receptor repertoires found in transplanted livers and those circulating in recipients' peripheral blood.

One entry per CDR3 protein, called by TCRdb with MiXCR from the reads. Among several thousand distinct CDR3 sequences listed, roughly a quarter were seen once. The origin of the receptors is a human patient who had a liver transplant. Some of the T cells might come from the graft donor.

This clonotype has just a few counts. The chain recombines TRBV20-1 with TRBJ2-1; the D is unclear. This CDR3 contains 12 residues. V was trimmed by 0 bases and J by 5 bases, leaving 5 bases between them. CDR1 and CDR2 from the germline V gene are DFQATT and SNEGSKA (reference sequence). CDR3 loop: CSARDNNNEQFF. CDR3 sequence (DNA): TGCAGTGCTAGAGACAACAACAATGAGCAGTTCTTC.

This clonotype showed up just a few times. J is TRBJ2-5 and V is TRBV3-1; D perhaps matches TRBD1 (6 bases). Germline CDR1 LGHDT, CDR2 YNNKEL (reference sequence). V dropped 1 base and J dropped 5 bases, with 11 bases sitting between them. The CDR3 runs to 14 residues. For the CDR3, the DNA is TGTGCCAGCAGCCAAGCCCAGGGGCCGGAGACCCAGTACTTC. As protein: CASSQAQGPETQYF.

As concerns this clonotype: The junction and the germline gene differ at one end; a read error may be behind it. The V and J genes are TRBV5-6 and TRBJ2-3; TRBD1 agrees at 7 bases. Germline V CDR1 and CDR2: SGHDT, YYEEEE. The CDR3 has 14 amino acids. CDR3 protein: CASSTQGGTDTQYF. The CDR3 bases are TGCGCCAGCAGCACGCAGGGGGGCACAGATACGCAGTATTTT. Filled out from reference TRBV5-6 and TRBJ2-3, the complete variable domain reads DAGVTQSPTHLIKTRGQQVTLRCSPKSGHDTVSWYQQALGQGPQFIFQYYEEEERQRGNFPDRFSGHQFPNYSSELNVNALLLGDSALYLCASSTQGGTDTQYFGPGTRLTVL.

The J gene is TRBJ2-5, the V gene TRBV2, with 8 bases fitting TRBD2. The CDR3 extends over 13 amino acids. With 4 bases clipped from V and 4 bases from J, the junction kept 2 bases outside the gene matches. The V gene's germline CDR1 is SNHLY and CDR2 FYNNEI. CDR3 coding DNA: TGTGCCAGCAGTGCGGGAGGGGCAGAGACCCAGTACTTC. The encoded protein is CASSAGGAETQYF.

The sample holds a few counts of this clonotype. The V gene is TRBV15, the J gene TRBJ2-5; D ambiguous. V lost 8 bases and J 2 bases, leaving 9 bases between the germline ends. CDR3 length: 12 residues. Germline lookup yields CDR1 LNHNV and CDR2 YYDKDF (reference sequence). The CDR3 DNA follows: TGTGCCACCTCATTAGGTCAAGAGACCCAGTACTTC. This sequence encodes CATSLGQETQYF.

This clonotype is medium-sized in the sample. The rearrangement links TRBV10-3 to TRBJ1-1; D call uncertain. Per germline, CDR1 ENHRY and CDR2 SYGVKD. The V gene lost 4 bases and the J gene lost 1 base, with 7 bases spanning the gap. The CDR3 contains 13 residues. The CDR3 bases are TGTGCCATCAGTGTAAAAGAGAACACTGAAGCTTTCTTT. Translating it yields CAISVKENTEAFF.

This clonotype is medium-sized (0.01 to 0.1%). The chain is built from TRBV29-1 and TRBJ2-7; 11 bases are shared with TRBD2. CDR1 and CDR2 (germline): SQVTM, ANQGSEA. V shed 4 bases and J 5 bases; nucleotides not matched to a gene: 16. This CDR3 has 17 residues. The CDR3 spells CSVVYRAQTSGVNEQYF. CDR3 nucleotide sequence: TGCAGCGTTGTTTACAGGGCACAGACTAGCGGGGTTAACGAGCAGTACTTC.

The chain recombines TRBV19 with TRBJ2-1, with 7 positions matching TRBD1. The germline V gene encodes CDR1 LNHDA and CDR2 SQIVND (reference sequence). The CDR3 covers 17 residues. J lost 6 bases, V lost 3 bases, and 14 bases had no gene match. The CDR3 bases are TGTGCCAGTAGTATTGGATTGTTTAATAGGGGGCGCAATGAGCAGTTCTTC. Translating it yields CASSIGLFNRGRNEQFF.

The J gene is TRBJ1-1, the V gene TRBV19, with D perhaps TRBD1 (5 bases). V was pared by 10 bases and J by 1 base, with 22 bases between. The CDR3 runs to 16 residues. CDR1 is LNHDA, CDR2 SQIVND, per germline (reference sequence). CDR3 DNA sequence: TGTGCCACCTCCAGAGTCGGGGCTAATCCGAACACTGAAGCTTTCTTT. Translated, it gives CATSRVGANPNTEAFF.

This clonotype counts as medium-sized. The V gene is TRBV6-1, the J gene TRBJ2-1; the match to TRBD2 covers 9 bases. The CDR3 runs 14 residues. The germline CDR1 and CDR2 sequences are MNHNS and SASEGT. After removal of 6 bases from V and 8 bases from J, the junction contained 8 bases not matched to a gene. The CDR3 loop reads CASRSSRGGDEQFF. The CDR3 DNA is TGTGCCAGCAGGAGTTCGCGGGGGGGCGATGAGCAGTTCTTC.

This clonotype was seen a few times. The chain uses TRBV9 and TRBJ2-5; TRBD2 is a possible D gene (6 bases). This CDR3 spans 13 amino acids. V lost 4 bases to trimming and J lost 5 bases, with 12 bases between them. The germline gives CDR1 SGDLS, CDR2 YYNGEE. DNA for the CDR3: TGTGCCAGCAGCCCGGGTCGGGAGGAGACCCAGTACTTC. Amino acids: CASSPGREETQYF. Supplemented by reference TRBV9 and TRBJ2-5, the full variable domain reads DSGVTQTPKHLITATGQRVTLRCSPRSGDLSVYWYQQSLDQGLQFLIQYYNGEERAKGNILERFSAQQFPDLHSELNLSSLELGDSALYFCASSPGREETQYFGPGTRLLVL.

This clonotype was observed a few times. The genes are TRBV7-9 and TRBJ1-4; no clear D. Trimming stripped 1 base from V and 8 bases from J, with 11 bases between. Per germline, CDR1 SEHNR and CDR2 FQNEAQ (reference sequence). This CDR3 has 14 residues. The DNA of the CDR3 is TGTGCCAGCAGCTTAGGTGGGGATCGCGAAAAACTGTTTTTT. Its protein product is CASSLGGDREKLFF.

This clonotype was observed a few times. The CDR3 region has the DNA TGTGCCAGCAGCCCGGGGCGAGGCTACACCTTC. Translated, it gives CASSPGRGYTF. The genes are TRBV3-1 and TRBJ1-2; tentatively, D is TRBD1 (5 bases). The CDR3 is 11 residues long. V lost 4 bases and J lost 8, with 8 bases in between. Per the germline V gene, CDR1 is LGHDT and CDR2 is YNNKEL (reference sequence).